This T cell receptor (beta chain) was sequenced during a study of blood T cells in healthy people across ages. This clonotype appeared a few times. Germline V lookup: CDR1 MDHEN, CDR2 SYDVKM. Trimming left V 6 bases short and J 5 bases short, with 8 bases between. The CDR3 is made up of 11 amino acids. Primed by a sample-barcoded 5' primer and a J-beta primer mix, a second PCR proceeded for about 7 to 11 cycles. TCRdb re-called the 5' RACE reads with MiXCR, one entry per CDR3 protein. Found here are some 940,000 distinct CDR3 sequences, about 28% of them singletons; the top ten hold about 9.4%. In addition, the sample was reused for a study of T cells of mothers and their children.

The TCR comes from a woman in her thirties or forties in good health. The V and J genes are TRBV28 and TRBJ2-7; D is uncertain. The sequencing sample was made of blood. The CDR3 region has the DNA TGTGCCAGCAGCGCTTGGGACGAGCAGTACTTC. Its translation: CASSAWDEQYF. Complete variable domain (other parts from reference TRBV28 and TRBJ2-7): DVKVTQSSRYLVKRTGEKVFLECVQDMDHENMFWYRQDPGLGLRLIYFSYDVKMKEKGDIPEGYSVSREKKERFSLILESASTNQTSMYLCASSAWDEQYFGPGTRLTVT.